This T cell receptor beta chain was found in a study of OX40 agonist ivuxolimab in advanced cancers. Study-wide context: With a range of roughly 23 to 79, age averaged approximately 54 years, and about 80% were male.

Some clones are missing from TCRdb's copy, which holds only in-frame ones; the method was immunoSEQ multiplex PCR. In the table there are roughly 89,000 clones, approximately 91% of which are singletons. A remark on this clone: The target antigen is unknown.

Whole-study results and caveats: Relative to CD4+ cells, CD8+ T cells on average had more expanded clones. Determination of antigen specificity was not performed for the expanded peripheral T cells.

The input for sequencing was CD4+ or CD8+ T cells sorted from blood, taken in a trial of the OX40 agonist ivuxolimab. The clonotype was recovered from an adult with an advanced solid tumor such as melanoma, head and neck, liver or kidney cancer.

DNA of the CDR3: TGCGCCAGCGGTGCGGGAGCTAGCGGCAACTCCTACGAGCAGTACTTC. Amino acid sequence: CASGAGASGNSYEQYF. The genes are TRBV10-2 and TRBJ2-7; 7 bases line up with TRBD2. Trimming removed 8 bases from V and 0 bases from J; junction bases left unmatched: 13. The germline gives CDR1 WSHSY, CDR2 SAAADI. The CDR3 totals 16 residues.